These 15 T cell receptor beta chains were sequenced from one sample in a study of blood T cell repertoires in COVID-19 (TCRdb year 2020). Preparation of the library involved the immunoSEQ multiplex PCR assay. Entries here come from immuneACCESS through TCRdb and include only in-frame sequences with V and J called. Some clones fail to appear in such tables; in the studies checked, an unresolved V gene covers under half of the shortfall, and the cause of the remainder is unknown. The sample table records some 350,000 clones; around 89% of these occur just once. Around 3% of the sample is held by the ten biggest clonotypes. Sequencing used peripheral blood. Every receptor here comes from a woman aged 30 to 39 with COVID-19, enrolled during active disease.

This clone was detected only once. V usage is TRBV28 and J usage is TRBJ2-7; TRBD2 aligns across 7 bases. This CDR3 has 14 residues. Germline loops: CDR1 MDHEN, CDR2 SYDVKM. The J segment lost 5 bases and the V segment lost 7 bases, leaving 11 bases of the junction unmatched. CDR3 region: CASTGGGNVDEQYF. CDR3 bases: TGTGCCAGCACCGGGGGAGGGAATGTCGACGAGCAGTACTTC. The whole variable domain, remainder taken from reference TRBV28 and TRBJ2-7, is DVKVTQSSRYLVKRTGEKVFLECVQDMDHENMFWYRQDPGLGLRLIYFSYDVKMKEKGDIPEGYSVSREKKERFSLILESASTNQTSMYLCASTGGGNVDEQYFGPGTRLTVT.

The rearrangement uses TRBV4-2 and TRBJ2-7; TRBD2 agrees at 7 bases. CDR1 and CDR2 (germline): LGHNA, YNFKEQ. This CDR3 has 11 amino acids. With 8 bases clipped from V and 2 bases from J, the junction kept 0 bases outside the gene matches. CDR3 region: CASGGAYEQYF. In nucleotides, the CDR3 is TGTGCCAGCGGGGGGGCCTACGAGCAGTACTTC.

As for this clone: Different DNA sequences within this sample yield the same CDR3. This chain joins TRBV30 and TRBJ1-4; 8 bases fit TRBD1. J was trimmed by 4 bases and V by 0 bases; bases with no gene match: 1. The germline V gene has CDR1 GTSNPN and CDR2 SVGIG (reference sequence). This CDR3 contains 14 residues. The CDR3 bases are TGTGCCTGGAGTGTAGGACAGGGTAATGAAAAACTGTTTTTT. Residues: CAWSVGQGNEKLFF. The entire variable domain, with the rest obtained from reference TRBV30 and TRBJ1-4, is as follows: SQTIHQWPATLVQPVGSPLSLECTVEGTSNPNLYWYRQAAGRGLQLLFYSVGIGQISSEVPQNLSASRPQDRQFILSSKKLLLSDSGFYLCAWSVGQGNEKLFFGSGTQLSVL.

This chain connects TRBV5-1 to TRBJ1-1; the D gene is possibly TRBD1 (5 bases). This CDR3 spans 16 amino acids. CDR1 is SGHRS and CDR2 is YFSETQ in the germline V gene. Trimming took off 4 bases at V and 1 base at J, with 17 bases between the two ends. The chain's CDR3 is CASSDSTQGRNTEAFF. CDR3 bases: TGCGCCAGCAGCGATTCCACCCAGGGTAGGAACACTGAAGCTTTCTTT.

This chain uses TRBV5-1 with TRBJ2-7; TRBD2 is a possible D gene (6 bases). The CDR3 has 12 residues. CDR1 SGHRS and CDR2 YFSETQ come from the germline V gene. Trimming removed 2 bases at V and 7 bases at J, with 10 bases between. The CDR3 loop reads CASSLDRGEQYV. CDR3 nucleotide sequence: TGCGCCAGCAGCTTAGATCGGGGGGAGCAGTACGTC.

V is TRBV24-1 and J is TRBJ2-1, with 11 bases fitting TRBD1. This CDR3 is 16 amino acids long. Looked up from germline, CDR1 is KGHDR and CDR2 is SFDVKD. The trim removed 1 base at V and 6 bases at J, leaving 4 bases unmatched. The CDR3 region has the DNA TGTGCCACCAGTGATTTCGCCGGGACAGGGGGCAATGAGCAGTTCTTC. It translates to CATSDFAGTGGNEQFF.

The rearrangement links TRBV11-2 to TRBJ1-5, with D unresolved. This CDR3 is built from 13 residues. Deletions cut 3 bases from V and 5 bases from J, with 8 bases between. CDR1 and CDR2 (germline): SGHAT, FQNNGV. The CDR3 reads CASSFAGDQPQHF. The CDR3 coding sequence is TGTGCCAGCAGCTTTGCGGGAGATCAGCCCCAGCATTTT.

V is TRBV5-6 and J is TRBJ2-3; 12 nucleotides align to TRBD2. In germline, CDR1 is SGHDT, CDR2 YYEEEE. This CDR3 comprises 15 residues. V was clipped by 4 bases and J by 9 bases; unmatched bases: 9. CDR3 sequence reads: CASSLAGGPGDTQYF. The CDR3, as DNA: TGTGCCAGCAGCCTAGCGGGAGGGCCGGGTGACACGCAGTATTTT. The full variable domain, completed using reference TRBV5-6 and TRBJ2-3, is DAGVTQSPTHLIKTRGQQVTLRCSPKSGHDTVSWYQQALGQGPQFIFQYYEEEERQRGNFPDRFSGHQFPNYSSELNVNALLLGDSALYLCASSLAGGPGDTQYFGPGTRLTVL.

The chain combines TRBV4-3 with TRBJ1-2; no reliable D call. CDR1 is LGHNA, CDR2 YSLEER, per germline. Trimming stripped 8 bases from V and 0 bases from J, with 16 bases between. CDR3 length: 15 amino acids. CDR3 region: CASSKAGTANYGYTF. The CDR3 DNA reads TGCGCCAGCTCGAAAGCGGGCACCGCTAACTATGGCTACACCTTC.

The genes are TRBV24-1 and TRBJ2-1; TRBD2 is a possible D gene (6 bases). The CDR3 covers 17 residues. Germline-derived CDR1 and CDR2 are KGHDR and SFDVKD. V shed 2 bases and J shed 5 bases, with 18 bases lying between them. CDR3 nucleotide sequence: TGTGCCACCAGTGATTCCGGGACTCGATTGGACCACAATGAGCAGTTCTTC. It is translated as CATSDSGTRLDHNEQFF.

CDR3 sequence: CASSQSLAGLGGEAFF. The DNA for the CDR3 is TGCGCCAGCAGCCAATCATTGGCAGGGTTGGGGGGTGAAGCTTTCTTT. The chain joins TRBV4-3 to TRBJ1-1; tentatively, D is TRBD1 (5 bases). CDR3 length equals 16 residues. From germline, CDR1 is LGHNA and CDR2 YSLEER. Deletions cut 2 bases from V and 7 bases from J, with 20 bases between.

The chain recombines TRBV4-1 with TRBJ2-6; D is uncertain. With 4 bases removed from V and 1 base from J, the gap between germline ends came to 5 bases. CDR3 length: 14 amino acids. Per germline, CDR1 MGHRA and CDR2 YSYEKL. In nucleotides, the CDR3 is TGCGCCAGCAGCCTCTTTTCTGGGGCCAACGTCCTGACTTTC. It is translated as CASSLFSGANVLTF.

The CDR3: CAIRRDFSYEQYV. The CDR3 DNA reads TGTGCCATCAGACGGGACTTCTCCTACGAGCAGTACGTC. V is TRBV10-3 and J is TRBJ2-7; perhaps TRBD2 as D (6 bases). Germline loops: CDR1 ENHRY, CDR2 SYGVKD. The CDR3 consists of 13 residues. The ends were cut back, 6 bases at V and 0 bases at J, with 9 bases in the middle.

This chain uses TRBV4-1 with TRBJ2-5, with a weak D call TRBD1 (6 bases). This CDR3 region has 18 residues. Trimming left V 0 bases short and J 2 bases short, with 19 bases between. The germline V gene encodes CDR1 MGHRA and CDR2 YSYEKL. The CDR3 nucleotides are TGCGCCAGCAGCCAAGATCTTACTAGGACAGCTTCTCAAGAGACCCAGTACTTC. Translated, it gives CASSQDLTRTASQETQYF.

V usage is TRBV5-6 and J usage is TRBJ2-2, with 10 bases that match TRBD1. The CDR3 covers 15 residues. Looked up from germline, CDR1 is SGHDT and CDR2 is YYEEEE. Unmatched junction bases numbered 5, after V lost 4 bases and J lost 5 bases. DNA for the CDR3: TGTGCCAGCAGCCGGGACAGGGGCAGGACCGGGGAGCTGTTTTTT. Translating it yields CASSRDRGRTGELFF.